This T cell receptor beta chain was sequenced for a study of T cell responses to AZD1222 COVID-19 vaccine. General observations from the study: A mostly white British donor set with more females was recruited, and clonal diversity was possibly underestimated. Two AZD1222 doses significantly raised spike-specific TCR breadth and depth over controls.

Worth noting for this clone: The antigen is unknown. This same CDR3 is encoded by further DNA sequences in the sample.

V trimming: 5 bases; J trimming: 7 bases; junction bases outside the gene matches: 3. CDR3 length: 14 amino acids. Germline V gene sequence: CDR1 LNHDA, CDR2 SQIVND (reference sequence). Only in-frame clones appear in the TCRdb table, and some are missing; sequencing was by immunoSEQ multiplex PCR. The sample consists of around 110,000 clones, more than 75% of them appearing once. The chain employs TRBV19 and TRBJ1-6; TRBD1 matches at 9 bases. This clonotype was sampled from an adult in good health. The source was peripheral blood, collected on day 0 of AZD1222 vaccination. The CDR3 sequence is CASSPGTGNSPLHF. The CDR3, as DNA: TGTGCCAGTAGTCCCGGGACAGGGAATTCACCCCTCCACTTT.